This T cell receptor (beta chain) was profiled in a study of cytomegalovirus exposure and HLA in healthy donors. 60 Vbeta and 13 Jbeta primers were used in PCR. Repertoires were generated with immunoSEQ multiplex PCR, while TCRdb's copy carries only in-frame clones and drops some. The listing contains 91,000 or so clones. The study's findings and limits: In a later analysis, common viral pathogens appeared linked to several of the most significant clusters. Earlier analysis looked at TCR beta V segments, and most were productive about 87% or about 30% of the time. Indistinguishability led to the exclusion of some V segments, TRBV6-2 and TRBV6-3 included.

Details on this clone: The antigen is undetermined.

Between the trimmed V and J ends, which lost 2 bases and 1 base, there was a span of 11 bases. CDR1 SGHVS and CDR2 FNYEAQ come from the germline V gene. The CDR3 is 15 residues long. The rearrangement joins TRBV7-6 to TRBJ1-1, with D perhaps TRBD1 (6 bases). The sequenced sample was PBMCs. The TCR sequence derives from a woman aged 30 to 39 in good health and CMV-seronegative. In DNA form, the CDR3 reads TGTGCCAGCAGCTTAAAGGCAGGGGCGAACACTGAAGCTTTCTTT. It specifies CASSLKAGANTEAFF.